The T cell receptor (beta chain) described here comes from a study of T cell responses to AZD1222 COVID-19 vaccine. Whole-study findings and limits: Every sample of the repertoires postdated the peak T cell response. Donor demographics were predominantly white British with a female majority; clonal diversity may be underestimated. Spike as a whole was targeted by vaccine-associated CD4 TCRs, dominant at 160-218 and 743-854.

Note on this clone: The antigen remains unidentified.

V lost 5 bases to trimming and J lost 6 bases; unmatched junction nucleotides: 7. The CDR3 spans 14 residues. The germline CDR1 and CDR2 sequences are SGHTA and FQGNSA. Clones were read by immunoSEQ multiplex PCR, and TCRdb kept only the in-frame ones, dropping some. This table holds just under 150,000 clones, roughly 87% found once. Analysis merged second doses at about 4 or about 12 weeks. The V call is TRBV7-2, the J call TRBJ1-2; 9 nucleotides line up with TRBD1. Sequencing used peripheral blood, obtained 28 days after the second AZD1222 dose. This TCR was sampled from an adult who received the AZD1222 COVID-19 vaccine. The CDR3 protein is CASSRDRELNGYTF. The CDR3 nucleotides read TGTGCCAGCAGCCGGGACAGGGAACTAAATGGCTACACCTTC.